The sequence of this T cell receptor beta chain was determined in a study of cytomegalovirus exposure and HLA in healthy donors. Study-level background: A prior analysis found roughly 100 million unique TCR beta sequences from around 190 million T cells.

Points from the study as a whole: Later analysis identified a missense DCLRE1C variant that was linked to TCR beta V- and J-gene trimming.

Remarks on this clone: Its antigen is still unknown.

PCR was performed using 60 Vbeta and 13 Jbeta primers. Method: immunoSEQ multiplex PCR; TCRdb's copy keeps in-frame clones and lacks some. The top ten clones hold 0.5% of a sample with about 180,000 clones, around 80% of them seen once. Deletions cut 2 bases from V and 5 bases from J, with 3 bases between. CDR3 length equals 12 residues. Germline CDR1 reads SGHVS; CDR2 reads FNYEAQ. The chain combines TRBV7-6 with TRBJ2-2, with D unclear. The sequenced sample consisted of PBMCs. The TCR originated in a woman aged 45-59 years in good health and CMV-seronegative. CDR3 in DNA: TGTGCCAGCAGCTTAATAACCGGGGAGCTGTTTTTT. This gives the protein CASSLITGELFF.